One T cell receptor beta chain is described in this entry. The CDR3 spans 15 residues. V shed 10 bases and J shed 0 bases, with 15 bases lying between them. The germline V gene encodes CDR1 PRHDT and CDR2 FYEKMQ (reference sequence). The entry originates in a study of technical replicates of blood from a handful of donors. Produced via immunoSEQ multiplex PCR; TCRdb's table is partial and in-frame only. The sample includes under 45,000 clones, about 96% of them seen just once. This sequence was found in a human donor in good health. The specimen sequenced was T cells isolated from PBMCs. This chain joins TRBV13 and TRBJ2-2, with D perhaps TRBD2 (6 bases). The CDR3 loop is CATSLALSNTGELFF. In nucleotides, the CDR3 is TGTGCCACCTCCCTAGCGCTCTCGAACACCGGGGAGCTGTTTTTT.